This record covers a single T cell receptor (beta chain). TCRdb's copy holds only in-frame clones and misses some; the assay was immunoSEQ multiplex PCR. Of about 190,000 clones in the sample, over 75% were seen once. V was clipped by 4 bases and J by 3 bases; unmatched bases: 3. Germline CDR1 and CDR2: MNHEY and SMNVEV (reference sequence). The CDR3 runs to 14 residues. The data belong to a study of blood T cell repertoires in COVID-19. The clonotype was recovered from a woman of 80 years or more with active or convalescent COVID-19. The chain links TRBV27 to TRBJ1-2, with 9 bases identical to TRBD1. The sequenced material came from peripheral blood. Here the CDR3 DNA reads TGTGCCAGCAGTTGGGGACAGGGAGACTATGGCTACACCTTC. Translating gives CASSWGQGDYGYTF.